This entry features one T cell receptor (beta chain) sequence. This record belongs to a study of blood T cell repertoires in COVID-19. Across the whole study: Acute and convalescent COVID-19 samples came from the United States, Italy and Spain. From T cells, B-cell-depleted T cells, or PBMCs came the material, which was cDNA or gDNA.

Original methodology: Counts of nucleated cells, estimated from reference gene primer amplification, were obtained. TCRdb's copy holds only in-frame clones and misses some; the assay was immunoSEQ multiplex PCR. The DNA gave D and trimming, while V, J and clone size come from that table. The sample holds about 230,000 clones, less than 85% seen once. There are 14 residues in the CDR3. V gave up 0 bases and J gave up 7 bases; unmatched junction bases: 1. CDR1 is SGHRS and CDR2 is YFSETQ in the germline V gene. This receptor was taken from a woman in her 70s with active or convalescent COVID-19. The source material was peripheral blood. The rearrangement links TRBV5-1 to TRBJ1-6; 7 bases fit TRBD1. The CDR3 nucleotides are TGCGCCAGCAGCTTGGCGGGACAGAATTCACCCCTCCACTTT. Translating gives CASSLAGQNSPLHF.